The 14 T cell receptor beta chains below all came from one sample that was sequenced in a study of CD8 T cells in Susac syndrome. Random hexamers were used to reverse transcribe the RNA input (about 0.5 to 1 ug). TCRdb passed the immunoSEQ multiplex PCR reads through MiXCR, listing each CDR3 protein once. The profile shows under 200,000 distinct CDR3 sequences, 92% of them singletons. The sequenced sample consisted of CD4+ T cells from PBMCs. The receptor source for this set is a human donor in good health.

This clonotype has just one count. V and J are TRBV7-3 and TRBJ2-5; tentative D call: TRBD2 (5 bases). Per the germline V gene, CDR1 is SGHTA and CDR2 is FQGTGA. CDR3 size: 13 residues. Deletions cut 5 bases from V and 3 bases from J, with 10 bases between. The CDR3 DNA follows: TGTGCCAGCAGCCCAGGAGCGGAAGAGACCCAGTACTTC. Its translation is CASSPGAEETQYF.

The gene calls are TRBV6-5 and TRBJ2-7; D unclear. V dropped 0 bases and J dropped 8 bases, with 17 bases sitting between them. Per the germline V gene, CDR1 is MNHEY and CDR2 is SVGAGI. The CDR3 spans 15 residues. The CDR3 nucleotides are TGTGCCAGCAGTTACTCATCGTGGTATTTTTCGCAGCAGTACTTC. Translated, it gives CASSYSSWYFSQQYF.

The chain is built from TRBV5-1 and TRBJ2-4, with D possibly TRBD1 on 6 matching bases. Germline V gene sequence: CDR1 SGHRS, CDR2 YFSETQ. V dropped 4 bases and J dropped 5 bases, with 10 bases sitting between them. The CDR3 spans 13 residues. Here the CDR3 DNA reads TGCGCCAGCAGCCTGGGGGCCCAAAACATTCAGTACTTC. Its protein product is CASSLGAQNIQYF. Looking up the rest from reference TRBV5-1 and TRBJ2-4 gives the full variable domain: KAGVTQTPRYLIKTRGQQVTLSCSPISGHRSVSWYQQTPGQGLQFLFEYFSETQRNKGNFPGRFSGRQFSNSRSEMNVSTLELGDSALYLCASSLGAQNIQYFGAGTRLSVL.

This CDR3 reads CASSYEGTDTQYF. CDR3 in DNA: TGTGCCAGCAGTTATGAGGGGACAGATACGCAGTATTTT. The rearrangement links TRBV6-5 to TRBJ2-3, with D perhaps being TRBD1 or TRBD2 (5 bases each). This CDR3 contains 13 residues. Per germline, CDR1 MNHEY and CDR2 SVGAGI. V was trimmed by 3 bases and J by 3 bases, leaving 7 bases between them.

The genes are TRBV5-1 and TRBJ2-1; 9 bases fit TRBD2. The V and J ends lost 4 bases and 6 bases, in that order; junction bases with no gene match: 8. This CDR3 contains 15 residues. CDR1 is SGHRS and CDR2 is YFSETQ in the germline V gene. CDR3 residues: CASSEGLALFNEQFF. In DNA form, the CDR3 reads TGCGCCAGCAGCGAGGGACTAGCCCTATTCAATGAGCAGTTCTTC.

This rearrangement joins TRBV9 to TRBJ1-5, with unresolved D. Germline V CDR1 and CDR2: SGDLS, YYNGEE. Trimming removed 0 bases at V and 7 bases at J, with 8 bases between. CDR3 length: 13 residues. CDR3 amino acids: CASSVEGIQPQHF. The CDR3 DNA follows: TGTGCCAGCAGCGTAGAAGGGATCCAGCCCCAGCATTTT.

CDR3 coding DNA: TGTGCCAGCAGTTACTCCACTAGCGGGGGCAATTACGAGCAGTACTTC. It codes for CASSYSTSGGNYEQYF. The V and J genes are TRBV6-5 and TRBJ2-7; 11 nucleotides align to TRBD2. Germline loops: CDR1 MNHEY, CDR2 SVGAGI. CDR3 length: 16 amino acids. Trimming cost V 0 bases and J 4 bases; bases outside gene matches: 5.

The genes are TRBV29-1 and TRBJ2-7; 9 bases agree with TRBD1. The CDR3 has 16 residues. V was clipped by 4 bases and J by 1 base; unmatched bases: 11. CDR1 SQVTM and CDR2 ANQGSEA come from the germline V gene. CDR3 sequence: CSVAGQSDRGSYEQYF. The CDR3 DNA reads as TGCAGCGTTGCGGGGCAATCGGACAGGGGTTCCTACGAGCAGTACTTC.

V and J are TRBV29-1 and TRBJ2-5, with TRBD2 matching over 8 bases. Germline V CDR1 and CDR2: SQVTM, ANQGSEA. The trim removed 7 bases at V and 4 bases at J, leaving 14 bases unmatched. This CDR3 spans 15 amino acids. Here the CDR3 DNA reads TGCAGCGCAAGCTCTGCCGGGGGGGCGGGAGAGACCCAGTACTTC. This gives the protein CSASSAGGAGETQYF.

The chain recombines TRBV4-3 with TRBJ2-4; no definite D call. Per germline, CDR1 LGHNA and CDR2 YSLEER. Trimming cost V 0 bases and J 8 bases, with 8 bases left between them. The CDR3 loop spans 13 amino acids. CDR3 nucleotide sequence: TGCGCCAGCAGCCAAGAAAGAACGGACATTCAGTACTTC. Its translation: CASSQERTDIQYF.

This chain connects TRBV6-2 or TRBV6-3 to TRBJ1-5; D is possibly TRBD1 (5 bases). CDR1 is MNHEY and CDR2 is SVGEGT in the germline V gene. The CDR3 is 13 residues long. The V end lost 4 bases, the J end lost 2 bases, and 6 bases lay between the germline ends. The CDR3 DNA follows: TGTGCCAGCAGTTGGGACGGCAATCAGCCCCAGCATTTT. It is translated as CASSWDGNQPQHF.

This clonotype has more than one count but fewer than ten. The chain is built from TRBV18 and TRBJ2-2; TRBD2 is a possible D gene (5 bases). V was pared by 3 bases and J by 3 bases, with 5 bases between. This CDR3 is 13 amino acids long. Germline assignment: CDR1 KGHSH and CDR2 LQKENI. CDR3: CASSPRDTGELFF. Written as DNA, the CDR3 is TGTGCCAGCTCACCGCGGGACACCGGGGAGCTGTTTTTT. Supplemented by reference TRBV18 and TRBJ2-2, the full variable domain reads NAGVMQNPRHLVRRRGQEARLRCSPMKGHSHVYWYRQLPEEGLKFMVYLQKENIIDESGMPKERFSAEFPKEGPSILRIQQVVRGDSAAYFCASSPRDTGELFFGEGSRLTVL.

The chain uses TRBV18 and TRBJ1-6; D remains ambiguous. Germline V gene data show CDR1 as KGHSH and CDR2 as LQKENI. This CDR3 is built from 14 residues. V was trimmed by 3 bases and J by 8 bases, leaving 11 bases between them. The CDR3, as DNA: TGTGCCAGCTCACCGCAGACGCTTGATTCACCCCTCCACTTT. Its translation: CASSPQTLDSPLHF.

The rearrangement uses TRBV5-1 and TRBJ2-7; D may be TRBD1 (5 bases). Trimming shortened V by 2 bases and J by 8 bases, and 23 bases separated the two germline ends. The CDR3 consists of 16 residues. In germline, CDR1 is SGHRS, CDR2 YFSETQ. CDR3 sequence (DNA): TGCGCCAGCAGCTTTCCCTCCCCCCGACAGACGGTCAAGCAGTACTTC. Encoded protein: CASSFPSPRQTVKQYF.